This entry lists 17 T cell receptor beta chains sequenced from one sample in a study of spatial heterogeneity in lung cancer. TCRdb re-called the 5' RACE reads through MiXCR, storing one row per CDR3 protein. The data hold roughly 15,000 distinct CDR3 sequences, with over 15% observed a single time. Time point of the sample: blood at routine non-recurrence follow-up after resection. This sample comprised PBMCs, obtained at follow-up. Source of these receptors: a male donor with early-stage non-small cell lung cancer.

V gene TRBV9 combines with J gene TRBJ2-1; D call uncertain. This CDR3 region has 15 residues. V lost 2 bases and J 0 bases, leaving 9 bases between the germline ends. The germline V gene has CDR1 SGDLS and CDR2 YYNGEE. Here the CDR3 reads CASSVSSDSYNEQFF. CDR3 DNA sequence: TGTGCCAGCAGCGTTAGCTCAGACTCCTACAATGAGCAGTTCTTC.

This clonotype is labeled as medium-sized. The CDR3 DNA sequence: TGTGCCAGCAGCTTGGGGCAGGGGGCGGTCGAGACCCAGTACTTC. The encoded protein is CASSLGQGAVETQYF. J is TRBJ2-5 and V is TRBV5-4; the match to TRBD1 covers 8 bases. J lost 5 bases, V lost 0 bases, and 6 bases had no gene match. The CDR3 length is 15 residues. Germline assignment: CDR1 SGHNT and CDR2 YYREEE (reference sequence).

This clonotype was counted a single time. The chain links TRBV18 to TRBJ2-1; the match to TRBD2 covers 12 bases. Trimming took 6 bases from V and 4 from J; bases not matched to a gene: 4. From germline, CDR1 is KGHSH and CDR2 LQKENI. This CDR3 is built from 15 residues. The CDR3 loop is CASSLGTSGYNEQFF. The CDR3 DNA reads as TGTGCCAGCTCCCTTGGGACTAGCGGGTACAATGAGCAGTTCTTC.

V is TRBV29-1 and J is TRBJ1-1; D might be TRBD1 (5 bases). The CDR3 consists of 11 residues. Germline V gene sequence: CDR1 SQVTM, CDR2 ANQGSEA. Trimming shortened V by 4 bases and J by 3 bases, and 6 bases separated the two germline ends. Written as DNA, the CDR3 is TGCAGCGTTGTAGGGGACACTGAAGCTTTCTTT. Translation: CSVVGDTEAFF.

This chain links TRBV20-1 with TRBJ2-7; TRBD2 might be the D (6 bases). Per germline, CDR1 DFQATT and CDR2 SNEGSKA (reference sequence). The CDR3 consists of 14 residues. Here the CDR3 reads CSPREQGSSYEQYF. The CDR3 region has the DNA TGCAGCCCTCGGGAGCAGGGCAGCTCCTACGAGCAGTACTTC.

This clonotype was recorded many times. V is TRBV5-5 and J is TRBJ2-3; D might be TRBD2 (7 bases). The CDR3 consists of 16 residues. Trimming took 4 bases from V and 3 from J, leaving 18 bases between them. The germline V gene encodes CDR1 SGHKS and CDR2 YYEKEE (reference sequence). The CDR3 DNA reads TGTGCCAGCAGCATAGGGGGAGCGGGGCCTACAGATACGCAGTATTTT. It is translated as CASSIGGAGPTDTQYF.

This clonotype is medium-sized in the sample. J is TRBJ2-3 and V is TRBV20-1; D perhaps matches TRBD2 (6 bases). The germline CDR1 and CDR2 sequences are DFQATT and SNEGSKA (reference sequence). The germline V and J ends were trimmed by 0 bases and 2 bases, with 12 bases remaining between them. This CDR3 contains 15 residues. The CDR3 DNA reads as TGCAGTGCTAGAGATCCACGGGGGAACACAGATACGCAGTATTTT. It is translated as CSARDPRGNTDTQYF.

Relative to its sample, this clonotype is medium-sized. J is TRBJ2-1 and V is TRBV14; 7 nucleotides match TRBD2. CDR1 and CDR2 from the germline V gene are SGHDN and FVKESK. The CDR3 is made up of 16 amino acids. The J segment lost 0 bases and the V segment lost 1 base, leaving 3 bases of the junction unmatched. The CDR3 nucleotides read TGTGCCAGCAGCCAAGCCCTAGCGGTCTCCTACAATGAGCAGTTCTTC. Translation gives CASSQALAVSYNEQFF.

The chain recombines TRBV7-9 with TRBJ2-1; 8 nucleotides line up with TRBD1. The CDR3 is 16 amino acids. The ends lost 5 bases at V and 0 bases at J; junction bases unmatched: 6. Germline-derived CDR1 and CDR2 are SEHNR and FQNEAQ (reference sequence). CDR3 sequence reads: CASSRGQASSYNEQFF. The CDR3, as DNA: TGTGCCAGCAGCCGGGGACAGGCGAGCTCCTACAATGAGCAGTTCTTC.

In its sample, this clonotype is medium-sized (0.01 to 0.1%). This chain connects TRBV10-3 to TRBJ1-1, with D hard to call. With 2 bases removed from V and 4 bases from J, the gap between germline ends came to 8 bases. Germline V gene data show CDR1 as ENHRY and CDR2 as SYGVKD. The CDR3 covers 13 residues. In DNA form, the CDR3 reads TGTGCCATCAGTGAGCAGCGGGGCACTGAAGCTTTCTTT. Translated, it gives CAISEQRGTEAFF.

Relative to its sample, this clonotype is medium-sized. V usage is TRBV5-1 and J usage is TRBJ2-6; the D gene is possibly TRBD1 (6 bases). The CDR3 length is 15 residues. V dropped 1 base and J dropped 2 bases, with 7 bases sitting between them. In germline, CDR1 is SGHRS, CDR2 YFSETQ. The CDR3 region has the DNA TGCGCCAGCAGCTTGACAGGGACTGGGGCCAACGTCCTGACTTTC. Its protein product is CASSLTGTGANVLTF.

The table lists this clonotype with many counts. The CDR3 loop is CAWRFGVYSRTGEEKLFF. DNA for the CDR3: TGTGCCTGGAGGTTCGGAGTGTACTCGAGGACAGGGGAAGAAAAACTGTTTTTT. The chain couples TRBV30 to TRBJ1-4, with 9 bases identical to TRBD1. This CDR3 comprises 18 residues. J lost 8 bases, V lost 3 bases, and 19 bases had no gene match. Per germline, CDR1 GTSNPN and CDR2 SVGIG (reference sequence).

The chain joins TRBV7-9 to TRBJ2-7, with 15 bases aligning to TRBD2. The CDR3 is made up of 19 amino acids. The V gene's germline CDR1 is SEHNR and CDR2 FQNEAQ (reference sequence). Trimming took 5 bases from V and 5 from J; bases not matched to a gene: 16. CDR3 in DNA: TGTGCCAGCAGCCCAGCCGGGACTAGCGGGGGGAGAAGGAGGGACGAGCAGTACTTC. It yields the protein CASSPAGTSGGRRRDEQYF.

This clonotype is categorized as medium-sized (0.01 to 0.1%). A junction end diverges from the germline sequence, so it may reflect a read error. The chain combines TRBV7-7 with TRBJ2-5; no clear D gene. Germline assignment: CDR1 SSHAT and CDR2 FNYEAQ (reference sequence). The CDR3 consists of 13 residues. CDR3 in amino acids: CASSLIQRETQYF. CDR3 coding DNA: TGTGCTAGCAGCTTAATTCAGAGGGAGACCCAGTACTTC.

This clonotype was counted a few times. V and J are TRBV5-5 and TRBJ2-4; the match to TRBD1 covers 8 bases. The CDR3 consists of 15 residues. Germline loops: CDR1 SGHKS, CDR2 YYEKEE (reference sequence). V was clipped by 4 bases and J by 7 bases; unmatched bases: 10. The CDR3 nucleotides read TGTGCCAGCAGCGGACTCAGGGGGCCTTTGAACATTCAGTACTTC. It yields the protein CASSGLRGPLNIQYF.

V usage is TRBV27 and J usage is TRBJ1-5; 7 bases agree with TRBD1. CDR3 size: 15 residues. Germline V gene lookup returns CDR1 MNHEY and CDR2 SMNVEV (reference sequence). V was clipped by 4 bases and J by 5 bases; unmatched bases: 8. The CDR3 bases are TGTGCCAGCAGTTCAGACAGGGTTGGGGATCAGCCCCAGCATTTT. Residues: CASSSDRVGDQPQHF.

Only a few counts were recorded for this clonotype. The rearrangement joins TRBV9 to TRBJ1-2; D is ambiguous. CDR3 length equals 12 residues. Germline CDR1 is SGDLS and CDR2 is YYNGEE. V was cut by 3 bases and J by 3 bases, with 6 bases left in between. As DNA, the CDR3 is TGTGCCAGCAGCGCGACGGACTATGGCTACACCTTC. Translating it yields CASSATDYGYTF. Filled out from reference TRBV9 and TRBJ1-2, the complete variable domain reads DSGVTQTPKHLITATGQRVTLRCSPRSGDLSVYWYQQSLDQGLQFLIQYYNGEERAKGNILERFSAQQFPDLHSELNLSSLELGDSALYFCASSATDYGYTFGSGTRLTVV.